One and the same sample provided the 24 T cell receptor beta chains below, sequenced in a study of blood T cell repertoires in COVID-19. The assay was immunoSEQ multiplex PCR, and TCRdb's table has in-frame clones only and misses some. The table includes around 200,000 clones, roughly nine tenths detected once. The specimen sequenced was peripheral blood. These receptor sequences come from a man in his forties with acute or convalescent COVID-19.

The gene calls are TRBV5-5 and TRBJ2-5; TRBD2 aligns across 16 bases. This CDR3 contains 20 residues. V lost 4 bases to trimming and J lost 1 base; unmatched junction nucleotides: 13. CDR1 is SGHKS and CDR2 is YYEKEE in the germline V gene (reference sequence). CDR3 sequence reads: CASSPRPGLAGGVLQETQYF. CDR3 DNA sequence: TGTGCCAGCAGCCCGCGGCCGGGACTAGCGGGGGGGGTTCTCCAAGAGACCCAGTACTTC.

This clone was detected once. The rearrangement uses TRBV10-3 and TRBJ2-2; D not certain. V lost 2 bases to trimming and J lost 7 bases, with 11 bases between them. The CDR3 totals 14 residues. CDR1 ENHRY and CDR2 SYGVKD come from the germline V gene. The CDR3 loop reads CAISEGASSGELFF. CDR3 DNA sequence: TGTGCCATCAGTGAGGGAGCCAGCAGCGGGGAGCTGTTTTTT.

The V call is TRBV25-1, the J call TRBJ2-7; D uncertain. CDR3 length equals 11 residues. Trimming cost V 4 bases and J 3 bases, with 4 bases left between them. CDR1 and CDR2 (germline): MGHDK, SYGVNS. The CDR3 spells CASSARYEQYF. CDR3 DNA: TGTGCCAGCAGTGCTCGCTACGAGCAGTACTTC.

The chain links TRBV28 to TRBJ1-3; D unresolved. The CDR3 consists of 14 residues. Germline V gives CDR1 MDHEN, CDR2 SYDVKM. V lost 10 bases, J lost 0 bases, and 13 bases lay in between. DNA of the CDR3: TGTGCCACCCTCTCCGGCGGCTCTGGAAACACCATATATTTT. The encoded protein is CATLSGGSGNTIYF.

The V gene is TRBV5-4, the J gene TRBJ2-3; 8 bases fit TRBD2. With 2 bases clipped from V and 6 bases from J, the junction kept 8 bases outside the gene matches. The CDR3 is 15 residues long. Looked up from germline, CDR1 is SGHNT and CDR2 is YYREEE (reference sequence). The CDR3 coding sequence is TGTGCCAGCAGCTTTCGAGCGGGAGTGGGGGATACGCAGTATTTT. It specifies CASSFRAGVGDTQYF.

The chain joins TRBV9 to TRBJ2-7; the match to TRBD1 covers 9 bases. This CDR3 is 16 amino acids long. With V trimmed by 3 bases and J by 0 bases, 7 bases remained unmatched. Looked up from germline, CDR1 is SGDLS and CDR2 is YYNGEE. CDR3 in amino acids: CASSAATGGGSYEQYF. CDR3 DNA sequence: TGTGCCAGCAGCGCCGCCACAGGGGGCGGCTCCTACGAGCAGTACTTC.

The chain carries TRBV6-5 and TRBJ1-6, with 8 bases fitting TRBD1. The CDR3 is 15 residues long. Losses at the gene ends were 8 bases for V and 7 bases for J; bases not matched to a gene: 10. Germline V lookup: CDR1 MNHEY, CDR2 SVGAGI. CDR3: CASRSTGTGNSPLHF. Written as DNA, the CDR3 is TGTGCCAGCCGATCCACCGGGACAGGAAATTCACCCCTCCACTTT.

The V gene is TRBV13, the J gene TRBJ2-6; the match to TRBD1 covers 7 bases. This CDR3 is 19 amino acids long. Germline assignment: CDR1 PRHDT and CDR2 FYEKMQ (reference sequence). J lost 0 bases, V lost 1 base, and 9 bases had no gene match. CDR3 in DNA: TGTGCCAGCAGCTTAGACTGGGACAGACCGCCCTCTGGGGCCAACGTCCTGACTTTC. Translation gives CASSLDWDRPPSGANVLTF.

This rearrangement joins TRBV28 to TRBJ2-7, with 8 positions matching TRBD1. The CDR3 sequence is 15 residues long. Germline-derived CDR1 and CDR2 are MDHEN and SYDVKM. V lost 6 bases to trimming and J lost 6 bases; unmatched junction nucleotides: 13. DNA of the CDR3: TGTGCCAGCAGCAAGGGTGGGACAGGATGGGGCGAGCAGTACTTC. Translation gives CASSKGGTGWGEQYF.

As DNA, the CDR3 is TGTGCCAGCAGCCCTAGGGGACAGTCCTCCTACGAGCAGTACTTC. It is translated as CASSPRGQSSYEQYF. V gene TRBV7-9 combines with J gene TRBJ2-7; 7 bases line up with TRBD1. V gave up 5 bases and J gave up 0 bases; unmatched junction bases: 7. Per germline, CDR1 SEHNR and CDR2 FQNEAQ (reference sequence). This CDR3 spans 15 amino acids.

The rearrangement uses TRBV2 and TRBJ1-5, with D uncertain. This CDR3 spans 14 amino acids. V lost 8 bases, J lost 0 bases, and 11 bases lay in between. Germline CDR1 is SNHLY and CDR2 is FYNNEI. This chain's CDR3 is CASLPTDSNQPQHF. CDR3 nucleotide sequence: TGTGCCAGCCTACCCACCGATAGCAATCAGCCCCAGCATTTT. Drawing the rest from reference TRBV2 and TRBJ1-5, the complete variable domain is EPEVTQTPSHQVTQMGQEVILRCVPISNHLYFYWYRQILGQKVEFLVSFYNNEISEKSEIFDDQFSVERPDGSNFTLKIRSTKLEDSAMYFCASLPTDSNQPQHFGDGTRLSIL.

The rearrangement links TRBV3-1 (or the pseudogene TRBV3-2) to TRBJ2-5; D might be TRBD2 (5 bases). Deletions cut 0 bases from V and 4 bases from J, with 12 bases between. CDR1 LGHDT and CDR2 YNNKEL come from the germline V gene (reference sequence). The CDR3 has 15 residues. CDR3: CASSQDPSRGETQYF. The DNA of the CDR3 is TGTGCCAGCAGCCAAGATCCTAGCCGGGGAGAGACCCAGTACTTC.

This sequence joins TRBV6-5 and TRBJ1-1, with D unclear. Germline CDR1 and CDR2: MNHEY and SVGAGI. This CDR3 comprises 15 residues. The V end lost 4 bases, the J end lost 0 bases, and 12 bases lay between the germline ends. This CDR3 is CASSFTQVMNTEAFF. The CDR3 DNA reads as TGTGCCAGCAGTTTCACTCAGGTTATGAACACTGAAGCTTTCTTT.

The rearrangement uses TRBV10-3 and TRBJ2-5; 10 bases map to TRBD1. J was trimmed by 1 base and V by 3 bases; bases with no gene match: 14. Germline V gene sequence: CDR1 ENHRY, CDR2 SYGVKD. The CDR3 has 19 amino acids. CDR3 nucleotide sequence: TGTGCCATCAGTGACCCGGGGACAGGGGCCCGAGTCATCCAAGAGACCCAGTACTTC. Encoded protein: CAISDPGTGARVIQETQYF.

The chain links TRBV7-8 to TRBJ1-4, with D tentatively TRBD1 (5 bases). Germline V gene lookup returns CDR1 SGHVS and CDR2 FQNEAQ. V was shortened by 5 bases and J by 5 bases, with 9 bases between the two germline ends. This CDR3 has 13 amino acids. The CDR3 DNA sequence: TGTGCCAGCAGCGGGACTCTAAATGAAAAACTGTTTTTT. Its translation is CASSGTLNEKLFF.

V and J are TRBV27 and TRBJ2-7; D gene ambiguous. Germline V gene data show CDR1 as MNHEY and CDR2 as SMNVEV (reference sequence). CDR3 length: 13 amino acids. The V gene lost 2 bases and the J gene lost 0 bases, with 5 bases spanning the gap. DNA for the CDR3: TGTGCCAGCAGTTTACAGAACTCCTACGAGCAGTACTTC. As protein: CASSLQNSYEQYF.

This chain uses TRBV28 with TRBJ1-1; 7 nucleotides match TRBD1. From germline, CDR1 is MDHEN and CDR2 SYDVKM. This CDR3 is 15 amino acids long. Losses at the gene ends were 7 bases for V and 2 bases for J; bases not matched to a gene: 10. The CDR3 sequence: CASISWGQTNTEAFF. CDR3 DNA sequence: TGTGCCAGCATTAGCTGGGGACAGACTAACACTGAAGCTTTCTTT.

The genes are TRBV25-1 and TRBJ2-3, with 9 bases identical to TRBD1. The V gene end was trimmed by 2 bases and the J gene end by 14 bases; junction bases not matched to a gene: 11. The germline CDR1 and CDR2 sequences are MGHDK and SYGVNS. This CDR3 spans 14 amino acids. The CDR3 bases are TGTGCCAGCAGTGAAGTGGGACAGGGACGCCGAGCGTATTTT. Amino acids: CASSEVGQGRRAYF.

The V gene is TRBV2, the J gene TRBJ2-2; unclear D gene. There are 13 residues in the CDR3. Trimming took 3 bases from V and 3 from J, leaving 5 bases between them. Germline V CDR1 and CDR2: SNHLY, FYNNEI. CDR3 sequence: CASSDLHTGELFF. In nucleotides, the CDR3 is TGTGCCAGCAGTGATCTTCACACCGGGGAGCTGTTTTTT.

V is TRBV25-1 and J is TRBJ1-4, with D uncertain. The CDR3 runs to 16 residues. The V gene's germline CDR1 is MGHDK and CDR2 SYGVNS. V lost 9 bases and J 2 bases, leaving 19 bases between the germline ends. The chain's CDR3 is CARPEGAGFTNEKLFF. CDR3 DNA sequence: TGTGCCAGACCGGAGGGAGCAGGATTTACTAATGAAAAACTGTTTTTT.

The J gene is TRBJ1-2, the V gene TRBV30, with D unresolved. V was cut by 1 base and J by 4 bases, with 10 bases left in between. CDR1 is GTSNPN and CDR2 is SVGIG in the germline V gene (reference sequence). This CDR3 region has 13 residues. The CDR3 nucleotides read TGTGCCTGGAGTGGAGGGATACTCTATGGCTACACCTTC. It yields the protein CAWSGGILYGYTF.

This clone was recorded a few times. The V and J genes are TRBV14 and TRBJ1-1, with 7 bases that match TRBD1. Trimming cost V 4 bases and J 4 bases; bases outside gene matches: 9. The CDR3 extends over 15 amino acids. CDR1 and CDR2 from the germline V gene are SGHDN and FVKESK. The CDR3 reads CASSRIGGSFTEAFF. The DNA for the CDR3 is TGTGCCAGCAGCCGAATAGGGGGCTCTTTCACTGAAGCTTTCTTT.

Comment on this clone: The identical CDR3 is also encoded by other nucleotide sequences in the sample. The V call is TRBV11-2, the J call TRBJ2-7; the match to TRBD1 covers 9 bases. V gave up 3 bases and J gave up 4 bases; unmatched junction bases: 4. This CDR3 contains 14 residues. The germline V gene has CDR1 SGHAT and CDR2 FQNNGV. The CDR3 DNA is TGTGCCAGCAGCTTTGGGACAGGGAAATACGAGCAGTACTTC. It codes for CASSFGTGKYEQYF.

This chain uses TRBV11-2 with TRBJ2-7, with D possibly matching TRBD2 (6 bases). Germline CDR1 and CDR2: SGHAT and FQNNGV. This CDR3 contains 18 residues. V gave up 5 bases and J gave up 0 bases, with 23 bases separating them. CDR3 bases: TGTGCCAGCAGCCATGAAGGGGTAGCGGAACTCTTCTCCTACGAGCAGTACTTC. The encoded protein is CASSHEGVAELFSYEQYF.